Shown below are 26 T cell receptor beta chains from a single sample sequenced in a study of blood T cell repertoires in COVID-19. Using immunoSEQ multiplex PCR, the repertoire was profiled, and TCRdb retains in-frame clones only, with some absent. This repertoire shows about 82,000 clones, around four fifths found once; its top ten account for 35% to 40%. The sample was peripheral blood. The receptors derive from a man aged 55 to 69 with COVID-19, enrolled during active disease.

The CDR3 spells CASSVSEVSGYTF. CDR3 DNA sequence: TGTGCCAGCAGCGTAAGCGAGGTGTCTGGCTACACCTTC. V and J are TRBV9 and TRBJ1-2; D not resolved. The CDR3 has 13 amino acids. CDR1 and CDR2 from the germline V gene are SGDLS and YYNGEE. V was clipped by 1 base and J by 7 bases, with 11 bases between them.

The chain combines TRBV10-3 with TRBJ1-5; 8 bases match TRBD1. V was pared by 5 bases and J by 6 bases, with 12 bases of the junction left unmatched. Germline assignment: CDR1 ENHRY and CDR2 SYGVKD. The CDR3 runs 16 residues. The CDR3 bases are TGTGCCATCAGTCCCGGACAGGGACCGGCCAGTCAGCCCCAGCATTTT. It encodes CAISPGQGPASQPQHF.

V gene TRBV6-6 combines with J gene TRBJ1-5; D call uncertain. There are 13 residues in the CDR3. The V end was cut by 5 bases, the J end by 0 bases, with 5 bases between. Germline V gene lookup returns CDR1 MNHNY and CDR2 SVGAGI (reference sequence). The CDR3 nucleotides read TGTGCCAGCAGTCTTAATAGCAATCAGCCCCAGCATTTT. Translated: CASSLNSNQPQHF.

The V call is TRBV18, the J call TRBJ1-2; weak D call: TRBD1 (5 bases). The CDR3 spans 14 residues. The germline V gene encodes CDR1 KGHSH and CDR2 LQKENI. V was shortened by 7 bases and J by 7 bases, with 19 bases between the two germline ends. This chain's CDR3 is CASLPGGDVRGYTF. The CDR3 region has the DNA TGTGCCAGCTTACCCGGGGGAGACGTGCGTGGCTACACCTTC.

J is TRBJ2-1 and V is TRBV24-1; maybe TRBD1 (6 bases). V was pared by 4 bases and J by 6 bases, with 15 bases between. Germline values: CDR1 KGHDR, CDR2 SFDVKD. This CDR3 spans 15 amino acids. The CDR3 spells CATSDAGQGSNEQFF. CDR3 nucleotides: TGTGCCACCAGTGACGCCGGGCAGGGGTCCAATGAGCAGTTCTTC.

CDR3 nucleotide sequence: TGTGCCAGCAGCTTAGCGGGACAGGGGGTTGGAGAGCAGTTCTTC. Encoded protein: CASSLAGQGVGEQFF. The rearrangement uses TRBV11-2 and TRBJ2-1, with 11 bases identical to TRBD1. Germline V gene sequence: CDR1 SGHAT, CDR2 FQNNGV. Trimming took 1 base from V and 10 from J; bases not matched to a gene: 6. There are 15 residues in the CDR3. The full variable domain, rest sourced from reference TRBV11-2 and TRBJ2-1, is EAGVAQSPRYKIIEKRQSVAFWCNPISGHATLYWYQQILGQGPKLLIQFQNNGVVDDSQLPKDRFSAERLKGVDSTLKIQPAKLEDSAVYLCASSLAGQGVGEQFFGPGTRLTVL.

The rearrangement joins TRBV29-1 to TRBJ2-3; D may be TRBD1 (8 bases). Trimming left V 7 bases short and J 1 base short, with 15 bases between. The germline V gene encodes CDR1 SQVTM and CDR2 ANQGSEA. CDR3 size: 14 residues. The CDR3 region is CSGGGGQGTDTQYF. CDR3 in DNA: TGCAGCGGGGGAGGGGGACAGGGCACAGATACGCAGTATTTT.

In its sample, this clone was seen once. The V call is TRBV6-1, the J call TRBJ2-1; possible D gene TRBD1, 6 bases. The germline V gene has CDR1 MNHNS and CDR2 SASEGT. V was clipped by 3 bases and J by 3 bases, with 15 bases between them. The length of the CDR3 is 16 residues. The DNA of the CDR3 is TGTGCCAGCAGTGATTTAAGGGGGACAAACTACAATGAGCAGTTCTTC. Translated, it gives CASSDLRGTNYNEQFF.

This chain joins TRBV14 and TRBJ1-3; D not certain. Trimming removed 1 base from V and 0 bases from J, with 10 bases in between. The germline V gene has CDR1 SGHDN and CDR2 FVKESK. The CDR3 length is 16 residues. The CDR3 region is CASSQADTSSGNTIYF. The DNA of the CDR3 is TGTGCCAGCAGCCAAGCCGACACAAGCTCTGGAAACACCATATATTTT.

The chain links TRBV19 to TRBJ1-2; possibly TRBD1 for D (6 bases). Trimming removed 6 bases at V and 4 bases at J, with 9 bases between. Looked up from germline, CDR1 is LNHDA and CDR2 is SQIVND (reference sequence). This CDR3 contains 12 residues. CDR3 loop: CASSSTGYGYTF. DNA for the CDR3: TGTGCCAGTAGCTCGACAGGCTATGGCTACACCTTC.

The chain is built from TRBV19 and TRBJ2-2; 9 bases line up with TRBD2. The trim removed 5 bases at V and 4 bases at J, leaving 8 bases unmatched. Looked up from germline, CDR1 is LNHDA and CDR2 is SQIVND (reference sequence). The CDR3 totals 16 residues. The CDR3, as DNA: TGTGCCAGTAGTCTAGGCCTAGCGGGGAGCACCGGGGAGCTGTTTTTT. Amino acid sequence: CASSLGLAGSTGELFF.

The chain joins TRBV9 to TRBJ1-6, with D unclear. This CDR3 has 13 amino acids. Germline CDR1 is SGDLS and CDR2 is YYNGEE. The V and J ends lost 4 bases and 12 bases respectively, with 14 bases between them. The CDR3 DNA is TGTGCCAGCAGCCCGACGGGAATTGTACCCCTCCACTTT. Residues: CASSPTGIVPLHF.

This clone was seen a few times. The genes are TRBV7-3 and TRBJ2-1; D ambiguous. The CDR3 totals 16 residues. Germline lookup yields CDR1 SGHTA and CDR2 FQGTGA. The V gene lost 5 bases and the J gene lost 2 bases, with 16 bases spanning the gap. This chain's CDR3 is CASSQRRDRPYNEQFF. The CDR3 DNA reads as TGTGCCAGCAGCCAAAGAAGAGATCGTCCCTACAATGAGCAGTTCTTC.

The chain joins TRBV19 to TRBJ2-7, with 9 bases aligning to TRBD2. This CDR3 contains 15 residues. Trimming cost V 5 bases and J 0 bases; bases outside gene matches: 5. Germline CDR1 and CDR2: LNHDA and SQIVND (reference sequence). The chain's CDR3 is CASSVSGGSSYEQYF. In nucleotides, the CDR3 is TGTGCCAGTAGTGTTAGCGGGGGTAGCTCCTACGAGCAGTACTTC.

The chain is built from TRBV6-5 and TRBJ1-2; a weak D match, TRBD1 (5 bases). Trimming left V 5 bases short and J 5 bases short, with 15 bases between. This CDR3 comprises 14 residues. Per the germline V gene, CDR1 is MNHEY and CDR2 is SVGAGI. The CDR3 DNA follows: TGTGCCAGCAGTCACAGTGGGGGGGGGTATGGCTACACCTTC. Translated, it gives CASSHSGGGYGYTF.

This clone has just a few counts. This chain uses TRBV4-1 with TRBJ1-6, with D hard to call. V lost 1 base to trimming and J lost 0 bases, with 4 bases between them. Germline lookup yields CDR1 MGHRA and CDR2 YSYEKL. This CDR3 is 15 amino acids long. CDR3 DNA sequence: TGCGCCAGCAGCCAAGTTAACTCCTATAATTCACCCCTCCACTTT. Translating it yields CASSQVNSYNSPLHF.

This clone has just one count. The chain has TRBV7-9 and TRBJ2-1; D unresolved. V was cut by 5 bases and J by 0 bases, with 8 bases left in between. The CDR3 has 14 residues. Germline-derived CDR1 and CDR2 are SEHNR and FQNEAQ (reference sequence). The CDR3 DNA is TGTGCCAGCAGCATGCCAGGCTCCTACAATGAGCAGTTCTTC. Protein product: CASSMPGSYNEQFF.

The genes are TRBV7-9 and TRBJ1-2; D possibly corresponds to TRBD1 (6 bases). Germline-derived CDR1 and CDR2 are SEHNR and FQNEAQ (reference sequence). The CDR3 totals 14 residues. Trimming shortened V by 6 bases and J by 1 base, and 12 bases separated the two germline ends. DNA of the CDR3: TGTGCCAGCAGGTCGACAGGCCTTAACTATGGCTACACCTTC. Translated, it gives CASRSTGLNYGYTF.

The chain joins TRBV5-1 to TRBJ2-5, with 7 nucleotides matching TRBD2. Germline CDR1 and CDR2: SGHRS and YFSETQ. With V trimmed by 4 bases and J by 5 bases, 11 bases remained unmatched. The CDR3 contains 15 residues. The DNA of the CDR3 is TGCGCCAGCAGCCACCGGGGGGATAGTGGGGAGACCCAGTACTTC. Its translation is CASSHRGDSGETQYF.

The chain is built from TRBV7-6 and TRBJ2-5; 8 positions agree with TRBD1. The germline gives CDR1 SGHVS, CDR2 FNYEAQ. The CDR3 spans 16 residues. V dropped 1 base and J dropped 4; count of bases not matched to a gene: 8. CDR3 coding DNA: TGTGCCAGCAGCTTAGGTGGCAGGGGGCTACGAGAGACCCAGTACTTC. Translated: CASSLGGRGLRETQYF.

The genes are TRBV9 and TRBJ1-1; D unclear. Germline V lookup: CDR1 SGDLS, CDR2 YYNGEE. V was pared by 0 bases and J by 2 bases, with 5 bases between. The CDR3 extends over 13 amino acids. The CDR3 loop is CASSVGHNTEAFF. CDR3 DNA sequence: TGTGCCAGCAGCGTAGGACACAACACTGAAGCTTTCTTT.

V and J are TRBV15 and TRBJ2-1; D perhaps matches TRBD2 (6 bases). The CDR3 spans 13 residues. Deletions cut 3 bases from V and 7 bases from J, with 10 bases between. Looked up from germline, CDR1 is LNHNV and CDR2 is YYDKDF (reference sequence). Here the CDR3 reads CATSRGRSNEQFF. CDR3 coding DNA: TGTGCCACCAGCAGGGGGAGGTCAAATGAGCAGTTCTTC.

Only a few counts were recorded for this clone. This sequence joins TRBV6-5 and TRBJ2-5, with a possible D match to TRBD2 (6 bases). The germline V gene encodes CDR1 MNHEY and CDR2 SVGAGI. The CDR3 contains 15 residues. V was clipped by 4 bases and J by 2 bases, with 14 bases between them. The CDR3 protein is CASSSWTTTQETQYF. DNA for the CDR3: TGTGCCAGCAGTTCCTGGACTACCACACAAGAGACCCAGTACTTC.

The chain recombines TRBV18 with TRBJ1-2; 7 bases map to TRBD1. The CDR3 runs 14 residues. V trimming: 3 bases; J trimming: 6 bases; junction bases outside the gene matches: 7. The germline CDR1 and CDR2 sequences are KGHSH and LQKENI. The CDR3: CASSPEGDSHGYTF. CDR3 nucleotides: TGTGCCAGCTCACCGGAAGGGGACAGCCATGGCTACACCTTC.

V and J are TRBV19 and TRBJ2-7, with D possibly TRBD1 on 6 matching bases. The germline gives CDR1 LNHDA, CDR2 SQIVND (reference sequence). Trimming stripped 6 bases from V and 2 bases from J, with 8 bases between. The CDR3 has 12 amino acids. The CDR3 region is CASRQGTYEQYF. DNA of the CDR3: TGTGCCAGTAGACAGGGTACCTACGAGCAGTACTTC.

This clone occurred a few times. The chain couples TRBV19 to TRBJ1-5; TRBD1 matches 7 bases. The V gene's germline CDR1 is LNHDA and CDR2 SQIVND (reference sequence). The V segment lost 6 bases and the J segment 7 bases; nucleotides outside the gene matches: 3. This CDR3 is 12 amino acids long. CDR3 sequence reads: CASRTGPQPQHF. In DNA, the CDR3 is TGTGCCAGTAGGACAGGGCCCCAGCCCCAGCATTTT. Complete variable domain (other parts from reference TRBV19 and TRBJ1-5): DGGITQSPKYLFRKEGQNVTLSCEQNLNHDAMYWYRQDPGQGLRLIYYSQIVNDFQKGDIAEGYSVSREKKESFPLTVTSAQKNPTAFYLCASRTGPQPQHFGDGTRLSIL.